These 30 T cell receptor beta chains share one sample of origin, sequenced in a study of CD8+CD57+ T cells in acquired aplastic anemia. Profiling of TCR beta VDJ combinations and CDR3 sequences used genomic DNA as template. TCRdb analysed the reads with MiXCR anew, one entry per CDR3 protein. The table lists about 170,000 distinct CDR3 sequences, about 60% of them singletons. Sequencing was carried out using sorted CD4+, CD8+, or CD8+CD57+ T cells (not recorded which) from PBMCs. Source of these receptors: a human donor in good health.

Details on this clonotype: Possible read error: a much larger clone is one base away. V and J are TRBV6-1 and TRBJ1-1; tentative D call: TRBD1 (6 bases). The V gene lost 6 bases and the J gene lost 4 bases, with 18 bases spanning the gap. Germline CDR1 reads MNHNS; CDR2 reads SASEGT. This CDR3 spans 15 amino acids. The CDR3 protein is CASRTTAGDFTEAFF. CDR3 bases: TGTGCCAGCAGGACCACGGCAGGGGATTTCACTGAAGCTTTCTTT.

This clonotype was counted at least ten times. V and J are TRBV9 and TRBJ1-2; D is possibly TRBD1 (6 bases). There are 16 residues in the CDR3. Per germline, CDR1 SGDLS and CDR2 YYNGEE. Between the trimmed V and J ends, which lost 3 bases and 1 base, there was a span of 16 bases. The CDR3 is CASSAPHKGVNYGYTF. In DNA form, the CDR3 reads TGTGCCAGCAGCGCTCCACACAAGGGGGTTAACTATGGCTACACCTTC. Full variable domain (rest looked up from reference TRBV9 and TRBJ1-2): DSGVTQTPKHLITATGQRVTLRCSPRSGDLSVYWYQQSLDQGLQFLIQYYNGEERAKGNILERFSAQQFPDLHSELNLSSLELGDSALYFCASSAPHKGVNYGYTFGSGTRLTVV.

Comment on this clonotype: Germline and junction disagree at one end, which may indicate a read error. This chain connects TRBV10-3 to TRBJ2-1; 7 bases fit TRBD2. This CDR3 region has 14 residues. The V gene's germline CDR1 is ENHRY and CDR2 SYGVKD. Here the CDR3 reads CAIRPGLTTAEQFF. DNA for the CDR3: TGTGCCATCAGGCCGGGACTAACCACGGCGGAGCAGTTTTTC.

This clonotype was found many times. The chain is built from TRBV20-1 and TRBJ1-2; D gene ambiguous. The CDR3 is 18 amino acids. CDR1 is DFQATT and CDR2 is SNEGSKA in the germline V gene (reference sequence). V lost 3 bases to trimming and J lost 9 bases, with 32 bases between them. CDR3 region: CSARGVTQVANRLPSYTF. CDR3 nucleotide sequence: TGCAGTGCTAGGGGCGTCACCCAAGTGGCGAACCGACTTCCGAGCTACACCTTC.

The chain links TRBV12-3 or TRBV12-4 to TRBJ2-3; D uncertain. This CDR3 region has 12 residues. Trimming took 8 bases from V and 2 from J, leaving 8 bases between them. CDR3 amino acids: CASSPVTDTQYF. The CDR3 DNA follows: TGTGCCAGCTCCCCCGTCACAGATACGCAGTATTTT.

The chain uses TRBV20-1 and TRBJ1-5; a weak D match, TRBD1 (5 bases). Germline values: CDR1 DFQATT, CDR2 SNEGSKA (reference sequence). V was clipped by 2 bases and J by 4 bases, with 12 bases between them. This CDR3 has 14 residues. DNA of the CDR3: TGCAGTGCTAGAAGACCCGGGGGGAATCAGCCCCAGCATTTT. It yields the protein CSARRPGGNQPQHF.

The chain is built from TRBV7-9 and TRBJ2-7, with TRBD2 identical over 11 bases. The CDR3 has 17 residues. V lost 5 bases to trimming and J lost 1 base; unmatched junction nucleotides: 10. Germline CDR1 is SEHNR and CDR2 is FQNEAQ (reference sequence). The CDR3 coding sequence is TGTGCCAGCAGCCCATACGTAGCGGGAGGGCCGTCCTACGAGCAGTACTTC. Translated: CASSPYVAGGPSYEQYF.

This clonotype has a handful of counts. CDR3 bases: TGCAGTGCTAGAGATCTGAGACAGGGGTTCCACGAGCAGTACTTC. Protein sequence: CSARDLRQGFHEQYF. The gene calls are TRBV20-1 and TRBJ2-7, with 8 bases lining up with TRBD1. V was pared by 0 bases and J by 5 bases, with 9 bases of the junction left unmatched. The length of the CDR3 is 15 residues. Germline-derived CDR1 and CDR2 are DFQATT and SNEGSKA (reference sequence).

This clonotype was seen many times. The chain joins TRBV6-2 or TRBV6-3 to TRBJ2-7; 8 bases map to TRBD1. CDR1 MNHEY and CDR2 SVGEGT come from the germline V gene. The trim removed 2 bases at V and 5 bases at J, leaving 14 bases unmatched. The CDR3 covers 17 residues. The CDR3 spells CASSYPGEARGRHEQYF. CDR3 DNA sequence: TGTGCCAGCAGTTACCCGGGCGAGGCCAGGGGGCGGCACGAGCAGTACTTC.

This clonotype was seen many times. The CDR3 nucleotides are TGTGCTAGTGGTTTGGTAGAACTAGCGGGGATCCAAGAGACCCAGTACTTC. Translating gives CASGLVELAGIQETQYF. This sequence joins TRBV12-5 and TRBJ2-5, with 10 bases fitting TRBD2. There are 17 residues in the CDR3. Per the germline V gene, CDR1 is LGHNT and CDR2 is FRNRAP. V dropped 0 bases and J dropped 1; count of bases not matched to a gene: 5.

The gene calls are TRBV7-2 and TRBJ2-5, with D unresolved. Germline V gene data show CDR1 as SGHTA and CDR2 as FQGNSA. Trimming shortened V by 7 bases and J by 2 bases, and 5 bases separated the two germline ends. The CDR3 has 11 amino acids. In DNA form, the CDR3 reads TGTGCCAGCAAGGAACAAGAGACCCAGTACTTC. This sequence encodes CASKEQETQYF.

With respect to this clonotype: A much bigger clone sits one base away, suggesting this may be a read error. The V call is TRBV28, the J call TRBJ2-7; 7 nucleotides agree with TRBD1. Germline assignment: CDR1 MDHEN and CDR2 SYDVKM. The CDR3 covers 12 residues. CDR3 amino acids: CASRFAGGEQYF. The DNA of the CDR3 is TGTGCCAGCCGTTTTGCAGGGGGCGAGCAGTACTTC.

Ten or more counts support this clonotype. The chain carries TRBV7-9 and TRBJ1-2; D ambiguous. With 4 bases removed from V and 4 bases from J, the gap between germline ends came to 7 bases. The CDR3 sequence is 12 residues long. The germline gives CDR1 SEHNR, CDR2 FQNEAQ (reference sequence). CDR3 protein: CASSSDGYGYTF. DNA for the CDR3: TGTGCCAGCAGCTCGGACGGCTATGGCTACACCTTC.

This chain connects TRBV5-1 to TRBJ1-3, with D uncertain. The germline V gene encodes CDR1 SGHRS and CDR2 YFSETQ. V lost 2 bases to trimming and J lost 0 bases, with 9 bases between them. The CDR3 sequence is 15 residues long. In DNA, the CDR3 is TGCGCCAGCAGCTTAGAGGAGATCTCTGGAAACACCATATATTTT. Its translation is CASSLEEISGNTIYF. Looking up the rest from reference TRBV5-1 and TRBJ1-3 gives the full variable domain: KAGVTQTPRYLIKTRGQQVTLSCSPISGHRSVSWYQQTPGQGLQFLFEYFSETQRNKGNFPGRFSGRQFSNSRSEMNVSTLELGDSALYLCASSLEEISGNTIYFGEGSWLTVV.

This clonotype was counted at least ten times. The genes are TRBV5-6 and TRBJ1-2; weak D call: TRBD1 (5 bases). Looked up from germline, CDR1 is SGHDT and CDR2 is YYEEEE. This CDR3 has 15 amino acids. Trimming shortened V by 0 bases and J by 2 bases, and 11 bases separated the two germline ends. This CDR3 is CASSLGFRENYGYTF. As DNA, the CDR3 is TGTGCCAGCAGCTTGGGTTTCAGGGAGAACTATGGCTACACCTTC.

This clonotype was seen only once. The CDR3 protein is CSASRPQGANTEAFF. CDR3 coding DNA: TGCAGTGCTTCACGCCCCCAGGGGGCGAACACTGAAGCTTTCTTT. This rearrangement joins TRBV20-1 to TRBJ1-1, with 8 bases that match TRBD1. This CDR3 comprises 15 residues. The V and J ends lost 5 bases and 1 base, in that order; junction bases with no gene match: 9. Germline-derived CDR1 and CDR2 are DFQATT and SNEGSKA (reference sequence).

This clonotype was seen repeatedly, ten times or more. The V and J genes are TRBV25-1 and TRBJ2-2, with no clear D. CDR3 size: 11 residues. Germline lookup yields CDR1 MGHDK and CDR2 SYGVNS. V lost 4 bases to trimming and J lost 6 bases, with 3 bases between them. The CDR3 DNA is TGTGCCAGCAGTGGGGCCGGGGAGCTGTTTTTT. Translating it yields CASSGAGELFF.

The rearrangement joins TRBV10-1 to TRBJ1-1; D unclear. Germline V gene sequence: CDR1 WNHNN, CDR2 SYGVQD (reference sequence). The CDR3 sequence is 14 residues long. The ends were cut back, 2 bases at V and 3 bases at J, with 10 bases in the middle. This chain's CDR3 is CASSETSSYTEAFF. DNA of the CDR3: TGCGCCAGCAGTGAGACAAGCTCGTACACTGAAGCTTTCTTT.

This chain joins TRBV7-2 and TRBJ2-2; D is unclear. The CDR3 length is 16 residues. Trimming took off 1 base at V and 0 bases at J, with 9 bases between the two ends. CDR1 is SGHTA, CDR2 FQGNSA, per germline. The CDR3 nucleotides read TGTGCCAGCAGCTTAGGTCCCGGATCGAACACCGGGGAGCTGTTTTTT. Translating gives CASSLGPGSNTGELFF.

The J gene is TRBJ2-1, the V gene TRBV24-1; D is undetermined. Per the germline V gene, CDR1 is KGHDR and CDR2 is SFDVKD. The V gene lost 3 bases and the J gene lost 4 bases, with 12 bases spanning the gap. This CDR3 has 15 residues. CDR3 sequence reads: CATSDPRDDYNEQFF. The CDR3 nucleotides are TGTGCCACCAGTGATCCCCGTGACGATTACAATGAGCAGTTCTTC.

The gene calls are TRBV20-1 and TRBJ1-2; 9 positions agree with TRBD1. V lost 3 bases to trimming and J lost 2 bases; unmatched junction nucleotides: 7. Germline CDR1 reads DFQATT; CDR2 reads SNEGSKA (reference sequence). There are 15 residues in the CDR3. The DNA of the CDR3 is TGCAGTGCTAGGGAAAACGGACAGGGGAACTATGGCTACACCTTC. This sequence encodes CSARENGQGNYGYTF.

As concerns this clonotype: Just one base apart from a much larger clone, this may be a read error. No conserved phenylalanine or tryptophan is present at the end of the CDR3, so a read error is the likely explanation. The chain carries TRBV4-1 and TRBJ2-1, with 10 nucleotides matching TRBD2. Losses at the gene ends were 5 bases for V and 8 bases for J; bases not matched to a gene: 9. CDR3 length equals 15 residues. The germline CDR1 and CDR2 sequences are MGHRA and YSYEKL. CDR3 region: CASSSSGRGWDEQFS. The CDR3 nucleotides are TGCGCCAGCAGCTCGAGCGGGAGGGGTTGGGATGAGCAGTTCTCC.

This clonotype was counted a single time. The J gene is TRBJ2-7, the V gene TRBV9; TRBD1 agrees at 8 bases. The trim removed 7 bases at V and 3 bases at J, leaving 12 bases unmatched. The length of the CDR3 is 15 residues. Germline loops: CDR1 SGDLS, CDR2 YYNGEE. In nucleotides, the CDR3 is TGTGCCAGCGCAACCCCCAAGACAGGGGACTACGAGCAGTACTTC. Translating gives CASATPKTGDYEQYF.

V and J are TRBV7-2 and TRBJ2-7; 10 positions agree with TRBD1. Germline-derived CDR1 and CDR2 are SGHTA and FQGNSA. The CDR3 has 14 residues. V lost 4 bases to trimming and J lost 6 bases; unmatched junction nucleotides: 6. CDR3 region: CASSSDRGRTEQYF. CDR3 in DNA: TGTGCCAGCAGCTCCGACAGGGGGCGAACCGAGCAGTACTTC.

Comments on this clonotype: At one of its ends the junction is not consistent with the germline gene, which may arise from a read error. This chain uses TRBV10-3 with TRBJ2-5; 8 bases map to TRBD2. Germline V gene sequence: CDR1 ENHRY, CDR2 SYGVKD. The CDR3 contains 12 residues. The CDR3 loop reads CATSDFGGDQYF. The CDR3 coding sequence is TGTGCCACCAGTGATTTCGGGGGGGACCAGTACTTC.

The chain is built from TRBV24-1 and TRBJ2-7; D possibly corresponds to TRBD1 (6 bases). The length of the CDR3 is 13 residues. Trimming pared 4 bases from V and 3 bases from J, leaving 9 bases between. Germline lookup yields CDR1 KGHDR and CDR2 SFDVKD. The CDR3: CATSEGGSYEQYF. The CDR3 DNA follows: TGTGCCACCAGTGAAGGGGGAAGCTACGAGCAGTACTTC.

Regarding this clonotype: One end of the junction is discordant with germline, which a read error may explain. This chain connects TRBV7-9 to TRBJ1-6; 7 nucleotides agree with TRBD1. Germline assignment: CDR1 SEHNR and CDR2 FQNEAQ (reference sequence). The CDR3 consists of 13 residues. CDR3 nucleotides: TGTGCCAGTGGACAGGTGGGATCTTCACCCCTTCACTTT. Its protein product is CASGQVGSSPLHF.

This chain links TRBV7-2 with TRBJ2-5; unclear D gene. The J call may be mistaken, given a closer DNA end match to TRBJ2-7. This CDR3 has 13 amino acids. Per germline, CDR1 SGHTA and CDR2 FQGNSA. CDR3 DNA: TGTGCCAGCAGCTTCACGACGATTAGCGAGCAGTACTTC. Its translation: CASSFTTISEQYF.

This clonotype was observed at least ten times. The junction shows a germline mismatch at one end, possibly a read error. CDR3 bases: TGCGCCAGCAGCTTGGTCACGAACACTGAAGCTTTCTTT. Translating it yields CASSLVTNTEAFF. The chain couples TRBV7-9 to TRBJ1-1; D remains unclear. This CDR3 spans 13 amino acids. Germline CDR1 and CDR2: SEHNR and FQNEAQ (reference sequence).

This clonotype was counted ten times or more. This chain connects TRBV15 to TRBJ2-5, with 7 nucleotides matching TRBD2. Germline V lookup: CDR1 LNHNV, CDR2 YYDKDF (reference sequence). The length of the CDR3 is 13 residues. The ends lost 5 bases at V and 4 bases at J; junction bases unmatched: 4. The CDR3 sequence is CATSWIAGETQYF. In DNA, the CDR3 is TGTGCCACCAGCTGGATAGCGGGAGAGACCCAGTACTTC.